These T cell receptor beta chains were read from a single sample in a study of blood T cell repertoires in COVID-19. Using immunoSEQ multiplex PCR, the repertoire was profiled, and TCRdb retains in-frame clones only, with some absent. The data show over 110,000 clones, with 84% seen just once and 3.5% to 5% held by the top ten. The sample taken for sequencing was PBMCs or T cells enriched from blood (not recorded which). These receptors all come from a man between 45 and 60 years old in a cohort exposed to, infected with or recovered from COVID-19 (not recorded which). CDR3s include the opening cysteine and the closing phenylalanine or tryptophan. D genes are given only for firm matches. Rows give clone size only sometimes, using once, few, many, or a class for an expanded clone.

>TRBJ1-1|.|.|TRBV6-4
TGTGCCAGCATATACGCCGGAGTTGAAGCTTTCTTT
CASIYAGVEAFF
>TRBJ2-2|.|.|TRBV7-2
TGTGCCAGCAGGTTCTGGACAGACCGCAACCCCAACTCCACCGGGGAGCTGTTTTTT
CASRFWTDRNPNSTGELFF
>TRBJ2-3|TRBD2|.|TRBV4-3
TGCGCCAGCAGCCAAGATGCTTGGGCTAGCGGGGGGGCCTGGGTAGATACGCAGTATTTT
CASSQDAWASGGAWVDTQYF
>TRBJ2-7|.|.|TRBV27
TGTGCCAGCAGTCGAAACAGCCTCAGCCCTTACGAGCAGTACTTC
CASSRNSLSPYEQYF
>TRBJ1-5|TRBD1|.|TRBV30
TGTGCCTGGGAGACAGGGAGCAATCAGCCCCAGCATTTT
CAWETGSNQPQHF
>TRBJ1-5|.|many|TRBV7-2
TGTGCCAGCAGCTTACCGGGACATTATCAGCCCCAGCATTTT
CASSLPGHYQPQHF
>TRBJ2-7|TRBD2|.|TRBV27
TGTGCCAGCAGTTGGGACTATAACTACGAGCAGTACTTC
CASSWDYNYEQYF
>TRBJ2-1|.|.|TRBV5-8
TGTGCCAGCAGCCCCGCGACGGGCCGGGAGTCCGACGGTGAGCAGTTCTTC
CASSPATGRESDGEQFF
>TRBJ1-4|.|few|TRBV7-9
TGTGCCAGCAGCTTAGGTGCTATTTGGGAAAAACTGTTTTTT
CASSLGAIWEKLFF
>TRBJ1-5|.|.|TRBV18
TGTGCCAGCTCACCGGCGCGGGGGAGCAATCAGCCCCAGCATTTT
CASSPARGSNQPQHF
>TRBJ2-3|TRBD1|.|TRBV2
TGTGCCAGCAGTGGACAGGGTACTAGCACAGATACGCAGTATTTT
CASSGQGTSTDTQYF
>TRBJ1-1|.|once|TRBV11-2
TGTGCCAGCAGCTTAGGCGCCAGGGTTACGGCTTTCTTT
CASSLGARVTAFF
>TRBJ2-7|TRBD2|.|TRBV6-5
TGTGCCAGCAGTTACCTGGGGGGGGACGCCTACGAGCAGTACTTC
CASSYLGGDAYEQYF
>TRBJ2-7|TRBD2|few|TRBV20-1
TGCAGTGCTAGTGGAGCGGGGGCCAAACCCTCCTACGAGCAGTACTTC
CSASGAGAKPSYEQYF
>TRBJ2-2|TRBD2|.|TRBV6-6
TGTGCCAGCAGACGAACCTTAGCGGGGATGAACACCGGGGAGCTGTTTTTT
CASRRTLAGMNTGELFF
>TRBJ2-3|TRBD2|.|TRBV30
TGTGCCTGGACTTCTAGCGGGACCAACACAGATACGCAGTATTTT
CAWTSSGTNTDTQYF
>TRBJ1-1|.|.|TRBV7-2
TGTGCCAGCAGCTTAGAGTTGGATCTCAGGGGAGTAGCTTTCTTT
CASSLELDLRGVAFF
>TRBJ2-3|.|.|TRBV2
TGTGCCAGCAGCATGCTTTTACTAGGCACAGATACGCAGTATTTT
CASSMLLLGTDTQYF
>TRBJ2-4|TRBD2|.|TRBV12-3/TRBV12-4
TGTGCCAGCGGGGAGGGCAAAAACATTCAGTACTTC
CASGEGKNIQYF
>TRBJ2-3|.|.|TRBV6-2/TRBV6-3
TGTGCCAGCAGCCCCTGGCAGGTTGCTAGCACAGATACGCAGTATTTT
CASSPWQVASTDTQYF
>TRBJ2-1|.|.|TRBV24-1
TGTGCCACCAGTGATTTATTGGCGGGTGAGCAGTTCTTC
CATSDLLAGEQFF
>TRBJ2-1|TRBD2|.|TRBV29-1
TGCAGCGTTGAAGGGACTAGCGGATACAATGAGCAGTTCTTC
CSVEGTSGYNEQFF
>TRBJ2-7|.|.|TRBV2
TGTGCCAGCAGTCAGGCTTCCTACGAGCAGTACTTC
CASSQASYEQYF
>TRBJ2-3|TRBD2|.|TRBV19
TGTGCCAGTAGTTGGCTAGCGGGGGGCCTTTATTTT
CASSWLAGGLYF
>TRBJ1-2|.|.|TRBV6-6
TGTGCCAGCACTACGACCGTTACAGGGAGGGGAGATGGCTACACCTTC
CASTTTVTGRGDGYTF
>TRBJ2-7|TRBD1|.|TRBV9
TGTGCCAGCAGCCCCCGGACAGGGGACCTTTACGAGCAGTACTTC
CASSPRTGDLYEQYF
>TRBJ2-4|TRBD2|few|TRBV19
TGTGCCAGTAGTGACCAGGGAGGGAACATTCAGTACTTC
CASSDQGGNIQYF
>TRBJ2-7|TRBD2|once|TRBV7-2
TGTGCCAGCAGCTATACTAGCGGGCCTTCCTACGAGCAGTACTTC
CASSYTSGPSYEQYF
>TRBJ1-1|TRBD1|.|TRBV18
TGTGCCAGCTCACAGAGAACAGGGGGCGGTGGGTCTGAAGCTTTCTTT
CASSQRTGGGGSEAFF
>TRBJ2-7|TRBD2|.|TRBV7-2
TGTGCCAGCAGCTTAACCCAGGGAGGGACCTACGAGCAGTACTTC
CASSLTQGGTYEQYF
>TRBJ2-6|TRBD1|.|TRBV29-1
TGCAGCGTTGAACGGCAGGGGGCTGGGGCCAACGTCCTGACTTTC
CSVERQGAGANVLTF
>TRBJ2-1|TRBD2|.|TRBV28
TGTGCCAGCAGTTTCGAGGCTAGCGGCTGGAATGAGCAGTTCTTC
CASSFEASGWNEQFF
>TRBJ2-3|TRBD2|.|TRBV11-2
TGTGCCAGCAGGGGACTAGCGGGAGGCCCAGAAACAACAGATACGCAGTATTTT
CASRGLAGGPETTDTQYF
>TRBJ2-3|TRBD2|.|TRBV15
TGTGCCACCAGCGGGACTAGCGGGGGCCTGAGCACAGATACGCAGTATTTT
CATSGTSGGLSTDTQYF
>TRBJ2-1|TRBD2|.|TRBV7-3
TGTGCCAGCAGCTCTGGGACTAGCGGGAACAATGAGCAGTTCTTC
CASSSGTSGNNEQFF
>TRBJ2-6|.|.|TRBV7-8
TGTGCCAGCAGCTCCCGGGACAAGCTGTCACTGGCTGGGGCCAACGTCCTGACTTTC
CASSSRDKLSLAGANVLTF
>TRBJ1-5|TRBD1|few|TRBV7-6
TGTGCCAGCAGCCCCGGGACAGGGCTTGATCAGCCCCAGCATTTT
CASSPGTGLDQPQHF
>TRBJ1-5|TRBD1|.|TRBV29-1
TGCAGCGTCGTGGACAGGGATGGGCAGCCCCAGCATTTT
CSVVDRDGQPQHF
>TRBJ1-1|.|.|TRBV12-3/TRBV12-4
TGTGCCAGCAGTTTAGGGGGGGACACTGAAGCTTTCTTT
CASSLGGDTEAFF
>TRBJ2-5|TRBD2|.|TRBV25-1
TGTGCCAGCAGTGAAGGAGCGGGGGTCCAAGAGACCCAGTACTTC
CASSEGAGVQETQYF
>TRBJ1-5|TRBD1|few|TRBV4-1
TGCGCCAGCAGCCAAGTTGAGACCGGGACAGATACGGCGTATAGCAATCAGCCCCAGCATTTT
CASSQVETGTDTAYSNQPQHF
>TRBJ2-5|.|.|TRBV28
TGTGCCAGCAGTTTCGCCAGCCAAGAGACCCAGTACTTC
CASSFASQETQYF
>TRBJ2-7|TRBD1|once|TRBV5-1
TGCGCCAGCAGCTTGGAGGCAACAGGGGGCTTGTACGAGCAGTACTTC
CASSLEATGGLYEQYF
>TRBJ2-7|TRBD2|once|TRBV19
TGTGCCAGTAGTGTAATGGGACTAGCGGGAGGCTCCGAGCAGTACTTC
CASSVMGLAGGSEQYF
>TRBJ2-5|TRBD2|.|TRBV28
TGTGCCAGCAGTCTCGGACTAGCGGGATCAGAGACCCAGTACTTC
CASSLGLAGSETQYF
>TRBJ1-2|TRBD1|.|TRBV10-3
TGTGCCATCAGTGAGTCGGACAGGGGGTATGACTACACCTTC
CAISESDRGYDYTF
>TRBJ2-3|TRBD2|once|TRBV15
TGTGCCACCAGCAGAGATCTGGCGGGAGAATCGTATACGCAGTATTTT
CATSRDLAGESYTQYF
>TRBJ1-2|TRBD1|.|TRBV5-4
TGTGCCAGCAGCTTGGAGGGGACAGTTGGCTACACCTTC
CASSLEGTVGYTF
>TRBJ2-2|TRBD1|.|TRBV7-8
TGTGCCAGCAGCTTGGCTACAGGGGGCCCTCGCTACACCGGGGAGCTGTTTTTT
CASSLATGGPRYTGELFF
>TRBJ2-3|.|.|TRBV5-1
TGCGCCAGCAGCTTGGACGGGAAACGGGCAGATACGCAGTATTTT
CASSLDGKRADTQYF
>TRBJ2-7|TRBD2|.|TRBV10-3
TGTGCCATCAGTGAGTCAACTAGCGGGAGCTTCGAGCAGTACTTC
CAISESTSGSFEQYF
>TRBJ2-1|TRBD2|.|TRBV28
TGTGCCAGCAGCGGTGGAGCGGGAGTGGGGTACAATGAGCAGTTCTTC
CASSGGAGVGYNEQFF